Listed below are T cell receptor beta chains from one sample, sequenced in a study of beta chain features in type 1 diabetes. The protocol was immunoSEQ multiplex PCR, while the TCRdb copy is restricted to in-frame clones and leaves out a portion. The data contain 600,000 to 700,000 clones, about an eighth of them singletons. Material for sequencing was naive CD4+ T cells from blood. All receptors derive from a man younger than 40 with type 1 diabetes. Both conserved end residues are part of each CDR3.

j_call: TRBJ2-7
v_call: TRBV7-2
cdr3_aa: CASSAAGTGPYEQYF

j_call: TRBJ1-5
v_call: TRBV7-2
cdr3_aa: CASSFTEFGPQHF

j_call: TRBJ2-5
v_call: TRBV6-5
cdr3_aa: CASSYGETQYF

j_call: TRBJ2-3
v_call: TRBV4-1
cdr3_aa: CASSRITSGGTDTQYF

j_call: TRBJ1-1
v_call: TRBV2
cdr3_aa: CASSGGKAFF

j_call: TRBJ2-5
v_call: TRBV5-1
cdr3_aa: CASSFSGGQETQYF

j_call: TRBJ2-7
v_call: TRBV5-1
cdr3_aa: CASSLPTGPRGEQYF

j_call: TRBJ1-1
v_call: TRBV6-5
cdr3_aa: CASTPNTEAFF

j_call: TRBJ1-5
v_call: TRBV2
cdr3_aa: CASSYDTVMEPQHF

j_call: TRBJ2-5
v_call: TRBV2
cdr3_aa: CATTGGGQETQYF

j_call: TRBJ2-3
v_call: TRBV7-2
cdr3_aa: CASSLQGTDTQYF

j_call: TRBJ1-4
v_call: TRBV2
cdr3_aa: CASSLLRDRENEKLFF

j_call: TRBJ1-1
v_call: TRBV7-2
cdr3_aa: CASSKDSAEAFF

j_call: TRBJ1-2
v_call: TRBV19
cdr3_aa: CASSIGFNYGYTF

j_call: TRBJ2-5
v_call: TRBV5-1
cdr3_aa: CASSTGTPSQETQYF

j_call: TRBJ2-3
v_call: TRBV5-8
cdr3_aa: CASSLVHLGADTQYF

j_call: TRBJ1-2
v_call: TRBV2
cdr3_aa: CASSDKSPYGYGYTF

j_call: TRBJ2-7
v_call: TRBV7-9
cdr3_aa: CASSSNQGYGSYEQYF

j_call: TRBJ2-5
v_call: TRBV12-5
cdr3_aa: CASGRGYQETQYF

j_call: TRBJ2-7
v_call: TRBV11-2
cdr3_aa: CASSMRDRSYEQYF

j_call: TRBJ1-3
v_call: TRBV4-3
cdr3_aa: CASSQDTGGNSGNTIYF

j_call: TRBJ2-7
v_call: TRBV30
cdr3_aa: CAWSRRGQISGTVSYEQYF

j_call: TRBJ1-2
v_call: TRBV2
cdr3_aa: CASSGQGYLHGYTF

j_call: TRBJ2-5
v_call: TRBV14
cdr3_aa: CASSPGTSQETQYF

j_call: TRBJ2-4
v_call: TRBV11-3
cdr3_aa: CASGKPGVNIQYF

j_call: TRBJ2-7
v_call: TRBV5-4
cdr3_aa: CASSLAGSSGEQYF

j_call: TRBJ1-1
v_call: TRBV25-1
cdr3_aa: CASSEQDTGAFF

j_call: TRBJ1-2
v_call: TRBV5-4
cdr3_aa: CASSLGGREFYGYTF

j_call: TRBJ2-7
v_call: TRBV18
cdr3_aa: CASSSQIEQYF

j_call: TRBJ1-6
v_call: TRBV9
cdr3_aa: CASSVVQDGAPLHF

j_call: TRBJ1-1
v_call: TRBV29-1
cdr3_aa: CSLRDRHTEAFF

j_call: TRBJ2-7
v_call: TRBV4-1
cdr3_aa: CASSYEHPGVPYEQYF

j_call: TRBJ2-5
v_call: TRBV11-2
cdr3_aa: CASSQGAPETQYF

j_call: TRBJ2-1
v_call: TRBV5-1
cdr3_aa: CASSRDISGEQFF

j_call: TRBJ1-3
v_call: TRBV2
cdr3_aa: CASSEAGSSSGNTIYF